This TCR beta chain was sequenced during a study of T cells in Graves' hyperthyroidism and ophthalmopathy. The hyperthyroidism patients had all been newly diagnosed, and their disease duration was under 2 months. Their ages ranged from 18 to 65 years. Of note for this clonotype: Its antigen is as yet unknown.

Amplification targeted TCR beta CDR3 regions from RNA transcripts. RT-PCR in the first round (using the HTBI primer set) targeted the TCR CDR3. MiXCR, run by TCRdb on the multiplex PCR reads, gives a single entry per CDR3 protein. There are some 500,000 distinct CDR3 sequences in the sample; 13% to 15% occur only once, and about a sixth lies in the top ten. The CDR3 spans 15 residues. V gave up 0 bases and J gave up 4 bases; unmatched junction bases: 5. Germline V gives CDR1 MGHRA, CDR2 YSYEKL. Notes on the study in general: Ophthalmopathy got predicted by the model a median approximately 6.3 months before its onset.

The chain combines TRBV4-1 with TRBJ1-2; 7 bases align to TRBD1. The sequencing sample was made of blood. The sequence was collected from a woman aged 18-35 years with Graves' hyperthyroidism. The CDR3 region is CASSQDEGAAYGYTF. CDR3 DNA: TGCGCCAGCAGCCAAGACGAGGGGGCCGCCTATGGCTACACCTTC.